These 20 T cell receptor beta chains were sequenced from one sample in a study of control samples from healthy donors and cancer patients. TCRdb keeps only in-frame clones here, not all; method: immunoSEQ multiplex PCR. The sample records over 50,000 clones, about four fifths being singletons. The sequenced material came from blood. Receptors originate from a man aged 65 to 79 in good health.

The chain recombines TRBV6-5 with TRBJ1-5, with D possibly matching TRBD1 (6 bases). Trimming left V 4 bases short and J 0 bases short, with 10 bases between. Germline CDR1 reads MNHEY; CDR2 reads SVGAGI. The length of the CDR3 is 15 residues. The CDR3 bases are TGTGCCAGCAGTTCGGACAGCTATAGCAATCAGCCCCAGCATTTT. Its translation: CASSSDSYSNQPQHF.

This chain links TRBV5-1 with TRBJ1-1, with D perhaps TRBD1 (6 bases). Trimming cost V 4 bases and J 4 bases, with 17 bases left between them. This CDR3 contains 15 residues. Germline assignment: CDR1 SGHRS and CDR2 YFSETQ. The CDR3 nucleotides read TGCGCCAGCAGCACCGGAGGGGGACCTCCCACTGAAGCTTTCTTT. Translated, it gives CASSTGGGPPTEAFF.

Note on this clone: The junction does not match germline at one end; this may be a read error. The chain links TRBV18 to TRBJ1-1; D is undetermined. Germline V gene data show CDR1 as KGHSH and CDR2 as LQKENI. The CDR3 covers 13 residues. CDR3 nucleotide sequence: TGTGCCAGCACACCTACATTTAGGGCTGAAGCTTTCTTT. Translated: CASTPTFRAEAFF.

This chain uses TRBV3-1 (or the pseudogene TRBV3-2) with TRBJ1-6; weak D call: TRBD1 (5 bases). The germline V gene encodes CDR1 LGHDT and CDR2 YNNKEL (reference sequence). V was clipped by 2 bases and J by 6 bases, with 11 bases between them. The CDR3 is 15 amino acids. The CDR3 region is CASSQLDRFNSPLHF. The CDR3 nucleotides are TGTGCCAGCAGCCAATTAGACAGATTTAATTCACCCCTCCACTTT.

The rearrangement uses TRBV5-1 and TRBJ1-1; D ambiguous. The CDR3 is 14 amino acids. The germline V gene encodes CDR1 SGHRS and CDR2 YFSETQ. V was cut by 0 bases and J by 1 base, with 7 bases left in between. The CDR3 here is CASSLARANTEAFF. The CDR3 DNA sequence: TGCGCCAGCAGCTTGGCCCGGGCGAACACTGAAGCTTTCTTT.

The rearrangement uses TRBV28 and TRBJ1-1; D not resolved. The CDR3 spans 11 residues. Trimming pared 5 bases from V and 5 bases from J, leaving 6 bases between. The V gene's germline CDR1 is MDHEN and CDR2 SYDVKM. CDR3 DNA: TGTGCCAGCAGTAGGAGTACTGAAGCTTTCTTT. Residues: CASSRSTEAFF. The full variable domain, completed using reference TRBV28 and TRBJ1-1, is DVKVTQSSRYLVKRTGEKVFLECVQDMDHENMFWYRQDPGLGLRLIYFSYDVKMKEKGDIPEGYSVSREKKERFSLILESASTNQTSMYLCASSRSTEAFFGQGTRLTVV.

CDR3 region: CASSLSPGAKGQYF. CDR3 DNA: TGTGCCAGCAGCTTATCCCCAGGGGCGAAGGGGCAGTACTTC. The J gene is TRBJ2-7, the V gene TRBV11-2; a weak D match, TRBD1 (6 bases). The CDR3 consists of 14 residues. CDR1 and CDR2 (germline): SGHAT, FQNNGV. V was shortened by 2 bases and J by 9 bases, with 17 bases between the two germline ends.

The rearrangement links TRBV7-2 to TRBJ1-2, with 8 bases that match TRBD1. This CDR3 contains 15 residues. V shed 1 base, J shed 2 bases, and the junction held 3 bases outside the gene matches. Looked up from germline, CDR1 is SGHTA and CDR2 is FQGNSA. The CDR3 protein is CASSLGTGRNYGYTF. The DNA for the CDR3 is TGTGCCAGCAGCTTAGGGACAGGGAGGAACTATGGCTACACCTTC. Using reference TRBV7-2 and TRBJ1-2 for the parts outside the CDR3, the full variable domain is GAGVSQSPSNKVTEKGKDVELRCDPISGHTALYWYRQSLGQGLEFLIYFQGNSAPDKSGLPSDRFSAERTGGSVSTLTIQRTQQEDSAVYLCASSLGTGRNYGYTFGSGTRLTVV.

This clone was picked up one time. V is TRBV7-9 and J is TRBJ2-1, with 9 positions matching TRBD2. Trimming at V came to 3 bases and at J to 8 bases, leaving 5 bases not matched to a gene. Germline lookup yields CDR1 SEHNR and CDR2 FQNEAQ (reference sequence). This CDR3 has 14 amino acids. In DNA form, the CDR3 reads TGTGCCAGCAGCTTGGCGGGAGGGTTGGATGAGCAGTTCTTC. Encoded protein: CASSLAGGLDEQFF.

The chain joins TRBV9 to TRBJ2-3, with 8 positions matching TRBD2. CDR3 length equals 17 residues. Germline-derived CDR1 and CDR2 are SGDLS and YYNGEE. J was trimmed by 1 base and V by 6 bases; bases with no gene match: 13. For the CDR3, the DNA is TGTGCCAGCACCAAACTCGGACTAGCTGGCGGCACAGATACGCAGTATTTT. The encoded protein is CASTKLGLAGGTDTQYF.

J is TRBJ2-1 and V is TRBV24-1; TRBD2 aligns across 11 bases. This CDR3 comprises 16 residues. CDR1 and CDR2 from the germline V gene are KGHDR and SFDVKD. V lost 3 bases to trimming and J lost 4 bases; unmatched junction nucleotides: 4. The CDR3 DNA follows: TGTGCCACCAGTGATCCTACTAGCGGGAGATACAATGAGCAGTTCTTC. It translates to CATSDPTSGRYNEQFF.

V usage is TRBV28 and J usage is TRBJ2-7; D not resolved. The germline CDR1 and CDR2 sequences are MDHEN and SYDVKM. V was pared by 4 bases and J by 5 bases, with 21 bases between. This CDR3 contains 16 residues. DNA for the CDR3: TGTGCCAGCAGTTCCCCCGCCCGTCGAGGCGCCGACGAGCAGTACTTC. This sequence encodes CASSSPARRGADEQYF.

The chain joins TRBV24-1 to TRBJ1-2, with D uncertain. The CDR3 sequence is 14 residues long. V was shortened by 4 bases and J by 2 bases, with 10 bases between the two germline ends. The germline gives CDR1 KGHDR, CDR2 SFDVKD. The DNA of the CDR3 is TGTGCCACCAGTGACATGACACTGAACTATGGCTACACCTTC. It codes for CATSDMTLNYGYTF.

V is TRBV7-2 and J is TRBJ2-7; 7 bases map to TRBD1. Germline V lookup: CDR1 SGHTA, CDR2 FQGNSA. The CDR3 is 15 residues long. After removal of 4 bases from V and 1 base from J, the junction contained 7 bases not matched to a gene. CDR3 in DNA: TGTGCCAGCAGCTCCAGGGGGTTCGGGTCCTACGAGCAGTACTTC. This translates into CASSSRGFGSYEQYF.

This rearrangement joins TRBV5-1 to TRBJ1-4; no definite D call. The CDR3 consists of 14 residues. Germline CDR1 is SGHRS and CDR2 is YFSETQ. V lost 1 base to trimming and J lost 7 bases, with 11 bases between them. CDR3 sequence: CASSLTASREKLFF. The CDR3 DNA reads as TGCGCCAGCAGCTTGACAGCGTCGCGTGAAAAACTGTTTTTT.

The chain uses TRBV30 and TRBJ1-3, with 9 bases lining up with TRBD1. CDR3 length: 13 residues. The germline V gene encodes CDR1 GTSNPN and CDR2 SVGIG (reference sequence). Trimming removed 3 bases from V and 8 bases from J; junction bases left unmatched: 5. CDR3 residues: CAWRSTGGDTIYF. CDR3 DNA sequence: TGTGCCTGGAGGTCGACAGGGGGGGACACCATATATTTT.

The V gene is TRBV6-1, the J gene TRBJ2-5, with 11 bases aligning to TRBD2. After removal of 3 bases from V and 4 bases from J, the junction contained 4 bases not matched to a gene. Germline CDR1 is MNHNS and CDR2 is SASEGT. The CDR3 consists of 15 residues. The CDR3 region has the DNA TGTGCCAGCAGTGACATAGCGGGGGGGAGAGAGACCCAGTACTTC. Translation: CASSDIAGGRETQYF.

This rearrangement joins TRBV5-1 to TRBJ1-3; 7 bases fit TRBD1. Unmatched junction bases numbered 2, after V lost 0 bases and J lost 2 bases. CDR3 length: 15 amino acids. Germline values: CDR1 SGHRS, CDR2 YFSETQ. The CDR3, as DNA: TGCGCCAGCAGCTTGGAGGGGACAGCTGGAAACACCATATATTTT. It translates to CASSLEGTAGNTIYF. Supplemented by reference TRBV5-1 and TRBJ1-3, the full variable domain reads KAGVTQTPRYLIKTRGQQVTLSCSPISGHRSVSWYQQTPGQGLQFLFEYFSETQRNKGNFPGRFSGRQFSNSRSEMNVSTLELGDSALYLCASSLEGTAGNTIYFGEGSWLTVV.

The chain joins TRBV2 to TRBJ2-3, with 11 bases aligning to TRBD2. With V trimmed by 8 bases and J by 6 bases, 4 bases remained unmatched. This CDR3 comprises 13 residues. Per germline, CDR1 SNHLY and CDR2 FYNNEI. DNA of the CDR3: TGTGCCAGCCTTAGCGGGAGGGAGGATACGCAGTATTTT. It specifies CASLSGREDTQYF.

This clone was recorded a few times. V and J are TRBV7-2 and TRBJ1-5, with D hard to call. The V gene lost 0 bases and the J gene lost 0 bases, with 9 bases spanning the gap. The CDR3 has 16 amino acids. Germline V gene sequence: CDR1 SGHTA, CDR2 FQGNSA. Here the CDR3 DNA reads TGTGCCAGCAGCTTAGCGCCCGGGCTTAGCAATCAGCCCCAGCATTTT. This gives the protein CASSLAPGLSNQPQHF.